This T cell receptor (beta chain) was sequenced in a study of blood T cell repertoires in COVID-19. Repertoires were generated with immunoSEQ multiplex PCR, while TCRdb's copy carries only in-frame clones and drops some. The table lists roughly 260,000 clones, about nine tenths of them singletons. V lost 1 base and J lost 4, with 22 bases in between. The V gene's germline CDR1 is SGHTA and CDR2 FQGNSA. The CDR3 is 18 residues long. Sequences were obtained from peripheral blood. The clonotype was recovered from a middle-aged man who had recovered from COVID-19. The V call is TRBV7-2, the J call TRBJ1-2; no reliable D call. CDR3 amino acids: CASSLGAAKSSGIYGYTF. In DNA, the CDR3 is TGTGCCAGCAGCTTAGGGGCAGCCAAATCGTCGGGGATCTATGGCTACACCTTC.